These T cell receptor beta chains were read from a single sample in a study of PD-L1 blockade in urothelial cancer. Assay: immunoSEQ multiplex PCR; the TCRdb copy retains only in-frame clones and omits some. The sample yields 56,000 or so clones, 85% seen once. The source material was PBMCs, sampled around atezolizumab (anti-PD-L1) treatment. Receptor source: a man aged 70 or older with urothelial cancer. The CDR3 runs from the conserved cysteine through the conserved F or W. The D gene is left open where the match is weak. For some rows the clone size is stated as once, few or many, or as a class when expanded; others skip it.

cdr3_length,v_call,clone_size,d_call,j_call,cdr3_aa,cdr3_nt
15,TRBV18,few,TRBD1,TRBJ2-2,CASSRDSPNTGELFF,TGTGCCAGCTCGAGGGACAGCCCGAACACCGGGGAGCTGTTTTTT
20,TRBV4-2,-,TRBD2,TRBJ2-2,CASSQEGGLAGGPGTGELFF,TGTGCCAGCAGCCAAGAGGGGGGACTAGCGGGAGGGCCTGGCACCGGGGAGCTGTTTTTT
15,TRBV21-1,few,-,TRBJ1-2,CASSKADRATYGYTF,TGTGCCAGCAGCAAAGCGGACAGGGCGACCTATGGCTACACCTTC
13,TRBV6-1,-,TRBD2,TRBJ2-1,CASSGIAGGEQFF,TGTGCCAGCAGTGGGATAGCGGGAGGTGAGCAGTTCTTC
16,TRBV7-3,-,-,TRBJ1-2,CASSLNAAGGKYGYTF,TGTGCCAGCAGCTTAAATGCGGCGGGGGGCAAGTATGGCTACACCTTC
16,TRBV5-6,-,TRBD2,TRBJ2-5,CASSWSPLAGGQTQYF,TGTGCCAGCAGCTGGTCCCCGCTAGCGGGAGGGCAGACCCAGTACTTC
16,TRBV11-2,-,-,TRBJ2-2,CASSNRGPSNTGELFF,TGTGCCAGCAGCAACCGGGGTCCTTCGAACACCGGGGAGCTGTTTTTT
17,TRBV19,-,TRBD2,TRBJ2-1,CASSIAGGPRSYNEQFF,TGTGCCAGTAGTATAGCGGGAGGCCCTCGCTCCTACAATGAGCAGTTCTTC
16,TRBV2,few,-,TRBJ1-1,CASSSNSRGVGTEAFF,TGTGCCAGCAGTTCTAATTCGCGGGGGGTAGGCACTGAAGCTTTCTTT
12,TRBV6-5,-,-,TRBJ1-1,CASSSPLLGAFF,TGTGCCAGCAGTTCGCCCCTCCTAGGAGCTTTCTTT
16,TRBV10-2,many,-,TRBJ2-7,CASYPQGPPARYEQYF,TGCGCCAGCTACCCCCAGGGCCCACCGGCTCGCTACGAGCAGTACTTC
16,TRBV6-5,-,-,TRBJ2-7,CASSLQGVGSSYEQYF,TGTGCCAGCAGTTTGCAGGGCGTAGGAAGCTCCTACGAGCAGTACTTC
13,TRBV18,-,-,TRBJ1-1,CASSSSGDTEAFF,TGTGCCAGCTCATCTTCCGGAGACACTGAAGCTTTCTTT
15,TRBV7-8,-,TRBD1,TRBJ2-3,CASSTDRAREDTQYF,TGTGCCAGCAGCACTGACAGGGCGAGAGAAGATACGCAGTATTTT
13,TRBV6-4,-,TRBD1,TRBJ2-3,CASRATGSDTQYF,TGTGCCAGCAGAGCGACAGGGTCCGATACGCAGTATTTT
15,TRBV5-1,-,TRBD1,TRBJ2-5,CASSLGDRGYETQYF,TGCGCCAGCAGCTTGGGGGACAGGGGGTATGAGACCCAGTACTTC
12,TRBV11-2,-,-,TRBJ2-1,CASSRWRNEQFF,TGTGCCAGCAGCCGTTGGAGGAATGAGCAGTTCTTC
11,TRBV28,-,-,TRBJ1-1,CASSFREEAFF,TGTGCCAGCAGTTTCCGGGAAGAAGCTTTCTTT
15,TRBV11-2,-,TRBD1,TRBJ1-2,CASSLEPQGANGYTF,TGTGCCAGCAGCTTAGAACCTCAGGGGGCTAATGGCTACACCTTC